This TCR beta chain derives from a study of glioma-infiltrating T cells. Overall study findings and caveats: Non-neoplastic patients had below-expected tissue-blood divergence, while all gliomas exceeded expectation.

The iRepertoire nested amplicon-rescue multiplex PCR amplified TCR alpha and beta CDR3s from RNA. Input was roughly 100-450 ng of tissue mRNA or PBMC total RNA. Each CDR3 protein is one row after TCRdb ran MiXCR on the multiplex PCR reads. Among over 140,000 distinct CDR3 sequences listed, about 39% were seen once. This clonotype was observed a few times. Its antigen is not known. Sequenced material: glioma tissue, nonneoplastic brain tissue, or PBMCs (not recorded which). This clonotype was sampled from a human donor with low-grade glioma or glioblastoma, undergoing nonglioma brain surgery, or in good health (not recorded which).

CDR3 protein: CSAEKGEGEGTDTQYF. Here the CDR3 DNA reads TGCAGTGCTGAAAAAGGAGAGGGAGAGGGCACAGATACGCAGTATTTT. The chain recombines TRBV20-1 with TRBJ2-3; D might be TRBD2 (5 bases). Germline V gives CDR1 DFQATT, CDR2 SNEGSKA (reference sequence). This CDR3 region has 16 residues. V was trimmed by 5 bases and J by 1 base, leaving 19 bases between them.